A single sample gave rise to the 6 T cell receptor beta chains below, sequenced in a study of response to subunit inactivated influenza vaccine. TCRdb re-called the RT-PCR reads with MiXCR, one entry per CDR3 protein. The data contain under 800,000 distinct CDR3 sequences, approximately 15% of them singletons. Source: PBMCs from blood, taken around two weeks before vaccination. The receptor source for this set is a man aged 45-65 years who received an inactivated influenza vaccine.

The chain recombines TRBV19 with TRBJ1-6; a possible D gene is TRBD1 (5 bases). Per germline, CDR1 LNHDA and CDR2 SQIVND (reference sequence). The CDR3 is made up of 16 amino acids. V gave up 9 bases and J gave up 6 bases, with 21 bases separating them. The DNA for the CDR3 is TGTGCCAGCAGAACCTACGGGACGGCAATTAATTCACCCCTCCACTTT. Its translation is CASRTYGTAINSPLHF.

V is TRBV4-3 and J is TRBJ1-4, with D uncertain. Trimming pared 3 bases from V and 3 bases from J, leaving 14 bases between. This CDR3 has 16 residues. CDR1 is LGHNA and CDR2 is YSLEER in the germline V gene. CDR3 coding DNA: TGCGCCAGCAGCCAGGACGCCGGGTACCCTAATGAAAAACTGTTTTTT. Its protein product is CASSQDAGYPNEKLFF.

This clonotype was seen ten or more times. The chain recombines TRBV6-2 or TRBV6-3 with TRBJ1-5, with D unclear. CDR1 is MNHEY, CDR2 SVGEGT, per germline. This CDR3 spans 14 amino acids. Trimming removed 2 bases at V and 4 bases at J, with 9 bases between. For the CDR3, the DNA is TGTGCCAGCAGTTACACAGCTAGAAATCAGCCCCAGCATTTT. It encodes CASSYTARNQPQHF.

This clonotype appeared a few times. This sequence joins TRBV29-1 and TRBJ2-2; D perhaps matches TRBD2 (5 bases). CDR1 SQVTM and CDR2 ANQGSEA come from the germline V gene. V was shortened by 6 bases and J by 5 bases, with 22 bases between the two germline ends. CDR3 length: 16 amino acids. The CDR3 sequence: CSVSKSVGVLTGELFF. Written as DNA, the CDR3 is TGCAGCGTGTCAAAAAGTGTCGGGGTTCTTACCGGGGAGCTGTTTTTT.

This clonotype was seen only a few times. J is TRBJ1-1 and V is TRBV20-1, with D perhaps matching TRBD1 (5 bases). Per the germline V gene, CDR1 is DFQATT and CDR2 is SNEGSKA (reference sequence). V was trimmed by 6 bases and J by 1 base, leaving 15 bases between them. CDR3 size: 14 residues. The CDR3 is CSATERGANTEAFF. CDR3 nucleotides: TGCAGTGCAACCGAGAGGGGCGCGAACACTGAAGCTTTCTTT.

This clonotype has a handful of counts. The chain uses TRBV3-1 and TRBJ1-2, with no clear D. V lost 4 bases to trimming and J lost 8 bases, with 20 bases between them. CDR3 length: 15 residues. Germline CDR1 LGHDT, CDR2 YNNKEL (reference sequence). The CDR3 DNA reads TGTGCCAGCAGCCTCTCCCAGGAGCGGGGAAGGGGCTACACCTTC. Translated, it gives CASSLSQERGRGYTF.